This T cell receptor beta chain was captured in a study of T-cell memory formation after mild COVID-19. Study-level information: In these data, TCR clusters were largely donor specific.

Constant-segment primers and 5'RACE yielded cDNA libraries for TCR alpha and TCR beta, each carrying sample barcodes and UMIs. TCRdb fed the 5' RACE reads into MiXCR, producing one record per CDR3 protein. The sample shows hundreds of thousands of distinct CDR3 sequences, 15% to 20% of them seen only once. About this clonotype itself: Its antigen remains unidentified.

Study-wide findings and caveats: SARS-CoV-2 specificity of second-wave clones peaking day 37 was unconfirmed. Cross-reactive memory seemingly joined, as some responding clones were found in pre-infection memory.

The length of the CDR3 is 14 residues. Trimming removed 2 bases from V and 4 bases from J, with 11 bases in between. Looked up from germline, CDR1 is MNHEY and CDR2 is SVGEGT. The chain has TRBV6-2 or TRBV6-3 and TRBJ1-2; unclear D gene. The TCR sequence derives from a man aged 18 to 35 who had mild COVID-19 (a few samples of this study predate the infection). Cell type and time point are not known. Input material: PBMCs or a T cell subset sorted from them (not recorded which). The CDR3 here is CASSYMGIGYGYTF. The CDR3 DNA is TGTGCCAGCAGTTACATGGGGATCGGCTATGGCTACACCTTC.